The 14 T cell receptor beta chains in this list originate from one sample, sequenced in a study of cytomegalovirus exposure and HLA in healthy donors. A multiplex PCR was run with 60 Vbeta primers and 13 Jbeta primers. The table came from immunoSEQ multiplex PCR; TCRdb's copy has only in-frame clones and leaves some out. The data hold about 240,000 clones, with roughly 82% observed a single time. The sample comprised PBMCs. These TCRs come from a woman aged 40 to 50 in good health and CMV-seropositive.

This chain's CDR3 is CASSLRGNHNQPQHF. CDR3 sequence (DNA): TGTGCCAGCAGTTTAAGGGGAAATCACAATCAGCCCCAGCATTTT. V and J are TRBV28 and TRBJ1-5; the D gene is possibly TRBD1 (5 bases). Germline assignment: CDR1 MDHEN and CDR2 SYDVKM. This CDR3 is built from 15 residues. Trimming removed 2 bases from V and 3 bases from J, with 11 bases in between. Combining the CDR3 with reference TRBV28 and TRBJ1-5 gives the whole variable domain DVKVTQSSRYLVKRTGEKVFLECVQDMDHENMFWYRQDPGLGLRLIYFSYDVKMKEKGDIPEGYSVSREKKERFSLILESASTNQTSMYLCASSLRGNHNQPQHFGDGTRLSIL.

Of note for this clone: Compared with germline, one end of the junction differs, possibly owing to a read error. Other DNA sequences in this sample translate to the same CDR3. This chain links TRBV25-1 with TRBJ1-6, with D maybe TRBD1 (6 bases). The CDR3 runs 14 residues. The germline V gene encodes CDR1 MGHDK and CDR2 SYGVNS. The CDR3 region is CASSEDRNNSPLHF. The CDR3 coding sequence is TGTGCCAGCAGTGAAGACAGGAATAATTCCCCCCTCCACTTT.

The rearrangement links TRBV5-1 to TRBJ1-2; no clear D gene. Deletions cut 0 bases from V and 4 bases from J, with 10 bases between. Germline V CDR1 and CDR2: SGHRS, YFSETQ. There are 14 residues in the CDR3. In DNA form, the CDR3 reads TGCGCCAGCAGCTTGGACAGAACACTCTATGGCTACACCTTC. This gives the protein CASSLDRTLYGYTF. Looking up the rest from reference TRBV5-1 and TRBJ1-2 gives the full variable domain: KAGVTQTPRYLIKTRGQQVTLSCSPISGHRSVSWYQQTPGQGLQFLFEYFSETQRNKGNFPGRFSGRQFSNSRSEMNVSTLELGDSALYLCASSLDRTLYGYTFGSGTRLTVV.

The V and J genes are TRBV4-3 and TRBJ1-1; TRBD1 aligns across 7 bases. Trimming cost V 3 bases and J 1 base; bases outside gene matches: 5. Per the germline V gene, CDR1 is LGHNA and CDR2 is YSLEER. CDR3 length equals 15 residues. The CDR3 coding sequence is TGCGCCAGCAGCCAGTCCCGGGACAGGAACACTGAAGCTTTCTTT. Protein sequence: CASSQSRDRNTEAFF.

This clone has a handful of counts. The chain employs TRBV7-9 and TRBJ2-6; 7 nucleotides agree with TRBD1. In germline, CDR1 is SEHNR, CDR2 FQNEAQ (reference sequence). Germline trimming cut 2 bases from V and 2 bases from J; bases unmatched to any gene: 0. The CDR3 loop spans 15 amino acids. The CDR3 sequence is CASSLTGAGANVLTF. The CDR3 bases are TGTGCCAGCAGCTTAACAGGGGCTGGGGCCAACGTCCTGACTTTC.

The chain carries TRBV6-5 and TRBJ2-1; TRBD1 is a possible D gene (6 bases). This CDR3 contains 14 residues. Trimming left V 6 bases short and J 0 bases short, with 9 bases between. Germline CDR1 reads MNHEY; CDR2 reads SVGAGI. The CDR3 DNA sequence: TGTGCCAGCAGAACAGGGAGCTCCTACAATGAGCAGTTCTTC. It encodes CASRTGSSYNEQFF.

The V gene is TRBV4-1, the J gene TRBJ2-7, with D possibly being TRBD2 (5 bases). V was shortened by 7 bases and J by 5 bases, with 18 bases between the two germline ends. The CDR3 is 14 amino acids. Germline CDR1 reads MGHRA; CDR2 reads YSYEKL. CDR3 nucleotide sequence: TGCGCCAGCAACATCATCCCGGGGTCCCACGAGCAGTACTTC. This gives the protein CASNIIPGSHEQYF.

The genes are TRBV9 and TRBJ1-5; D unresolved. The CDR3 is 15 amino acids. Trimming pared 4 bases from V and 1 base from J, leaving 12 bases between. CDR1 and CDR2 from the germline V gene are SGDLS and YYNGEE. CDR3 nucleotide sequence: TGTGCCAGCAGCCCCTCGGGTGGAAGCAATCAGCCCCAGCATTTT. Amino acid sequence: CASSPSGGSNQPQHF.

The J gene is TRBJ1-5, the V gene TRBV2; no clear D. CDR3 length equals 15 residues. Trimming left V 2 bases short and J 8 bases short, with 16 bases between. Germline V lookup: CDR1 SNHLY, CDR2 FYNNEI. The CDR3 loop is CASSERGTIAEPQHF. The CDR3 bases are TGTGCCAGCAGTGAACGGGGTACCATTGCCGAGCCCCAGCATTTT.

Comments on this clone: At one end the junction does not follow the germline gene, possibly because of a read error. J is TRBJ2-2 and V is TRBV7-7; 7 nucleotides agree with TRBD2. Per germline, CDR1 SSHAT and CDR2 FNYEAQ (reference sequence). The CDR3 extends over 13 amino acids. The CDR3 here is CASSGAGTGELFF. Written as DNA, the CDR3 is TGTGCTAGCAGCGGGGCCGGCACCGGGGAGCTGTTTTTT. Complete variable domain (other parts from reference TRBV7-7 and TRBJ2-2): GAGVSQSPRYKVTKRGQDVTLRCDPISSHATLYWYQQALGQGPEFLTYFNYEAQPDKSGLPSDRFSAERPEGSISTLTIQRTEQRDSAMYRCASSGAGTGELFFGEGSRLTVL.

The chain couples TRBV6-5 to TRBJ1-1; D ambiguous. The germline gives CDR1 MNHEY, CDR2 SVGAGI. Trimming removed 8 bases from V and 11 bases from J, with 18 bases in between. CDR3 length equals 12 residues. The CDR3 DNA reads TGTGCCAGCTCCCCGGAAACAGTCCAGGCTTTCTTT. It encodes CASSPETVQAFF.

This rearrangement joins TRBV4-2 to TRBJ2-7; 7 bases are a match to TRBD2. The germline gives CDR1 LGHNA, CDR2 YNFKEQ. V lost 3 bases to trimming and J lost 4 bases; unmatched junction nucleotides: 12. The CDR3 runs 16 residues. CDR3 nucleotide sequence: TGTGCCAGCAGCCAGGGATTAGCGGGCCCCGGGTACGAGCAGTACTTC. As protein: CASSQGLAGPGYEQYF.

The chain combines TRBV25-1 with TRBJ1-1, with D unclear. The V end was cut by 1 base, the J end by 0 bases, with 9 bases between. CDR1 and CDR2 from the germline V gene are MGHDK and SYGVNS. The CDR3 consists of 15 residues. The CDR3 coding sequence is TGTGCCAGCAGTGAATTAGGAGGCGTGAACACTGAAGCTTTCTTT. It translates to CASSELGGVNTEAFF. Using reference TRBV25-1 and TRBJ1-1 for the parts outside the CDR3, the full variable domain is EADIYQTPRYLVIGTGKKITLECSQTMGHDKMYWYQQDPGMELHLIHYSYGVNSTEKGDLSSESTVSRIRTEHFPLTLESARPSHTSQYLCASSELGGVNTEAFFGQGTRLTVV.

The chain carries TRBV6-5 and TRBJ1-1; D ambiguous. The CDR3 is 15 residues long. The germline gives CDR1 MNHEY, CDR2 SVGAGI. Between the trimmed V and J ends, which lost 6 bases and 3 bases, there was a span of 17 bases. The CDR3 coding sequence is TGTGCCAGCAGCTCCCCTCTGGGCCCATACACTGAAGCTTTCTTT. It specifies CASSSPLGPYTEAFF.